This T cell receptor (beta chain) was documented in a study of T cell responses to AZD1222 COVID-19 vaccine (dated by TCRdb to the early 2020s). About the investigation overall: AZD1222 recipients with second doses at about 4 weeks or about 12 weeks were pooled, because spike-specific TCR depth and breadth did not differ between schedules. TCR sequencing covered approximately 230 trial participants: 207 given two doses of AZD1222 and around 26 given two doses of MenACWY control vaccine. Trial participants were enrolled by age into 18-55, 56-69 and 70-plus year subgroups, with roughly 150, 30 and 60 TCR-sequenced participants respectively.

Points on this clone: No cognate antigen has been identified for it. Per-base qualities were not stored, and no clone one base away is much larger.

The CDR3 regions of human TCRbeta chains were analyzed by immunosequencing. Processing in the source paper ran as follows. Repertoire TCRs were matched against a reference library of SARS-CoV-2-specific TCRs generated with the MIRA antigen-specificity platform. Breadth was defined as the fraction of unique TCRs that were SARS-CoV-2-associated, and depth was defined as the fraction of total T cells that were SARS-CoV-2-associated. Using the MIRA data, every spike-specific TCR was mapped to the spike region that the TCR reacted to and assigned to either a CD4 or a CD8 class. Log10-transformed breadth and depth values were compared by one-way ANOVA with Sidak's multiple comparisons tests. TCRdb's version of the immuneACCESS table is confined to in-frame rearrangements and falls short of the full clone set. An unresolved V gene accounts for under half of the shortfall where checked; the remainder is of unknown origin. Clonal size and the V and J genes are those of that table, whereas D and trimming came from the DNA. A total of about 150,000 clones appear in this sample, approximately 89% of them only once. The ten largest clones take up around 2.1% of the sample.

Reading from cysteine to phenylalanine, the CDR3 counts 16 amino acids. Just CDR3 DNA is preserved here, 48 bases in frame from base 1. CDR1 KGHSH and CDR2 LQKENI were looked up in the germline V gene. Trimming at the junction amounts to 1 base on V and 1 base on J, and the germline ends lie 14 bases apart. What this sample's time point label stands for: baseline before first vaccination. The vaccinee samples were drawn from two UK trials, COV001 and COV002, one of which was a single-blind randomized controlled phase 2/3 trial testing AZD1222 (ChAdOx1 nCoV-19) in healthy adults. For TCRbeta chain sequencing, PBMC samples were collected from trial participants at day 0 and at day 28 after the second dose. What the study reported, not specific to this receptor: The 56-69-year group was small, and its depth increase did not reach significance, likely because of low power. A significant rise in spike-specific TCR breadth and depth was observed after two AZD1222 doses relative to day 0 and relative to MenACWY recipients. Only a handful of AZD1222 recipients were SARS-CoV-2 seropositive at baseline, limiting conclusions about previously exposed vaccinees. Because no day 14 peak-response samples were available, repertoires were characterized only after the peak T cell response. Participants were mostly white British, with more females than males. The authors suggested clonal diversity may have been underestimated. Vaccine-associated CD4 TCRs spanned the whole spike protein, with dominant responses in regions 160-218 and 743-854. Reportedly, almost half of the unique spike-specific TCRs recognized epitopes lying outside the regions that are mutated in the B.1.351 and B.1.1.7 variants.

The chain uses TRBV18 and TRBJ2-7; the D gene is perhaps TRBD1 or TRBD2, as each covers 5 bases. The TCR was taken from an adult in good health. The sample consisted of peripheral blood, taken on day 0 of AZD1222 vaccination. The CDR3 region reads CASSPRRDRTSYEQYF. Read as DNA, the sequence is TGTGCCAGCTCACCACGCCGGGACCGTACTTCCTACGAGCAGTACTTC.